This TCR beta chain is drawn from a study of T cells in Graves' hyperthyroidism and ophthalmopathy. Points from the study as a whole: A 13 V-J model separated ophthalmopathy from stable hyperthyroidism. Blood also showed most of the thyroid clonotypes that were expanded above 0.001.

This clonotype was picked up one time. Its specificity is unknown. TCR beta CDR3 region amplification was performed from RNA transcripts. The TCR CDR3 was amplified in a first-round RT-PCR using the HTBI primer set. A single record per CDR3 protein comes from TCRdb applying MiXCR to the multiplex PCR reads. Among hundreds of thousands of distinct CDR3 sequences listed, approximately 15% were seen once. Diagnoses were made from clinical symptoms, serum measures (thyroxine and TRAb), thyroid ultrasound and orbital computed tomography. The PBMCs had their origin in around 10 ml of fresh peripheral blood. Input material: blood. The TCR sequence derives from a woman in her twenties or thirties with Graves' hyperthyroidism that later progressed to Graves' ophthalmopathy.

The CDR3 here is CASNNRTGFDEQYF. The CDR3 region has the DNA TGCGCCAGCAACAATAGAACAGGGTTCGACGAGCAGTACTTC. The chain couples TRBV5-1 to TRBJ2-7; D is perhaps TRBD1 (6 bases). V was pared by 6 bases and J by 5 bases, with 18 bases between. Per the germline V gene, CDR1 is SGHRS and CDR2 is YFSETQ. CDR3 length: 14 residues.